This paragraph covers one TCR beta chain sequence. Study processing details: Amplifying reference gene primers gave estimates of nucleated cell counts. Repertoires were generated with immunoSEQ multiplex PCR, while TCRdb's copy carries only in-frame clones and drops some. Clone size and V and J calls were adopted from that table, with D and trimming inferred from the DNA. Among tens of thousands of clones listed, approximately 82% were seen once. The data originate from a study of blood T cell repertoires in COVID-19. Losses at the gene ends were 0 bases for V and 10 bases for J; bases not matched to a gene: 15. The germline V gene has CDR1 SGDLS and CDR2 YYNGEE. This CDR3 is 17 amino acids long.

This chain links TRBV9 with TRBJ1-4; 7 bases are shared with TRBD1. The sequence was obtained from a woman aged 60 to 75 with acute or convalescent COVID-19. Material: peripheral blood. CDR3 amino acids: CASSVAPLEGAKGKLFF. CDR3 DNA: TGTGCCAGCAGCGTAGCCCCTTTAGAGGGGGCGAAAGGAAAACTGTTTTTT.